The T cell receptor beta chain described here comes from a study of shared T cell receptors in the human thymus. Assay used: immunoSEQ multiplex PCR; TCRdb lists only in-frame clones, some missing. Of hundreds of thousands of clones listed, about 89% are singletons. Germline-derived CDR1 and CDR2 are SGHRS and YFSETQ. Trimming took 0 bases from V and 2 from J, leaving 15 bases between them. This CDR3 has 16 residues. These data also formed part of another study, on human thymus T cells. As that report states: Samples came from healthy Finnish infants during open corrective cardiac surgery. Corrective heart surgery yielded the resections from which the thymus tissue came. An apparent bias in V and J gene usage was seen in thymic and blood repertoires. What related research reported was that thymic repertoires overlapped highly among unrelated individuals.

The sequencing input was thymocytes. This sequence joins TRBV5-1 and TRBJ2-7; D gene uncertain. The receptor was derived from a boy under three years old with a congenital heart defect. CDR3 loop: CASSLASQVKTYEQYF. For the CDR3, the DNA is TGCGCCAGCAGCTTGGCCTCCCAGGTAAAGACCTACGAGCAGTACTTC.